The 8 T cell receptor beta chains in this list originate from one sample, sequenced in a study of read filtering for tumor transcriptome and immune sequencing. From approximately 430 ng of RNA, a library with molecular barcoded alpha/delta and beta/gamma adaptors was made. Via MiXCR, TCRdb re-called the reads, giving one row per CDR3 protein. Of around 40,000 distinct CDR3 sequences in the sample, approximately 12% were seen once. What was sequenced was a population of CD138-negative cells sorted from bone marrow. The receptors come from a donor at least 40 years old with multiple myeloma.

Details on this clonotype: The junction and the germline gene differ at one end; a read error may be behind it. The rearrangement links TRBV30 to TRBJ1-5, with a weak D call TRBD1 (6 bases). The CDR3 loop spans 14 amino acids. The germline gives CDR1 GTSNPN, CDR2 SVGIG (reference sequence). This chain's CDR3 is CAWSRGQTNQPQLF. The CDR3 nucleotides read TGTGCCTGGAGTCGAGGACAGACGAATCAGCCCCAGCTTTTT.

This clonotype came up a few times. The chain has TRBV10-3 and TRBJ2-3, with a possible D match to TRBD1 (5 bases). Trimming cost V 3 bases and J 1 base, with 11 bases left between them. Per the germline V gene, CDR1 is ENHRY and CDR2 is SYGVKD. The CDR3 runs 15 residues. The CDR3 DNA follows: TGTGCCATCAGTGATCCTTTAGGGGGCACAGATACGCAGTATTTT. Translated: CAISDPLGGTDTQYF.

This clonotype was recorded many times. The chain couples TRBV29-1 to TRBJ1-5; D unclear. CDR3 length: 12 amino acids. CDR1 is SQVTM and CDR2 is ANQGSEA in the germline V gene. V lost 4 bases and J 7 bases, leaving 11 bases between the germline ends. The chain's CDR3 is CSVGGPGQPQHF. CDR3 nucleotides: TGCAGCGTTGGAGGACCGGGACAGCCCCAGCATTTT.

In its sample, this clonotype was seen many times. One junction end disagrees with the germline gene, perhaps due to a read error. The CDR3 nucleotides read TGTGCCAGCAGCTCGCAAGGGGAAGGAACTGAAGCCTTCTTT. This gives the protein CASSSQGEGTEAFF. V and J are TRBV7-9 and TRBJ1-1; perhaps TRBD1 as D (5 bases). Germline values: CDR1 SEHNR, CDR2 FQNEAQ (reference sequence). This CDR3 is built from 14 residues.

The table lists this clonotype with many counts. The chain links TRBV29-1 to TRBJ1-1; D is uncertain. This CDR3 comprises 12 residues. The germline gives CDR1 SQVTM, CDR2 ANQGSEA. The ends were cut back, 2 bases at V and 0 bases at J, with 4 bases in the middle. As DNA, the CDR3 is TGCAGCGTTGAAAACCTGAACACTGAAGCTTTCTTT. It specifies CSVENLNTEAFF.

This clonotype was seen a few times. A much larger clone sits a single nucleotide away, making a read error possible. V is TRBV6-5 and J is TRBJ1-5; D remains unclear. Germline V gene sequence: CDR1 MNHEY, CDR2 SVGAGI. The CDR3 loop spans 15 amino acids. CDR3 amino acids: CACSYSWYSNQPQHF. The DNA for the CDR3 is TGTGCCTGCAGTTATTCTTGGTATAGCAATCAGCCCCAGCATTTT.

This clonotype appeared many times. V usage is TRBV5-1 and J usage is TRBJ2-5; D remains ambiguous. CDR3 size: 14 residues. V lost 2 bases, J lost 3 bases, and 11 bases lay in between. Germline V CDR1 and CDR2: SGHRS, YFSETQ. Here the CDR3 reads CASSFSNSEETQYF. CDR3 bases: TGCGCCAGCAGCTTTTCTAACAGCGAAGAGACCCAGTACTTC.

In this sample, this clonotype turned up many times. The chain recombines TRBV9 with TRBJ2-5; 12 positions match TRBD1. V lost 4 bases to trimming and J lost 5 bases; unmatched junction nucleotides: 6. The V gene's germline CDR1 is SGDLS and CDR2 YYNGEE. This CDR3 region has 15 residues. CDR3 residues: CASSLGTGGFETQYF. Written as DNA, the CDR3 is TGTGCCAGCAGCCTGGGGACAGGGGGCTTTGAGACCCAGTACTTC.